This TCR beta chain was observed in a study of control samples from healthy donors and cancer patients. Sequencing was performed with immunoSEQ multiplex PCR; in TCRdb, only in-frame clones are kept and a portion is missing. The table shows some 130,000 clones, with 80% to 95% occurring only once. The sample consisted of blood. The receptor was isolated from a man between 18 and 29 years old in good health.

CDR3 sequence: CASSLSTYEQYF. In DNA form, the CDR3 reads TGTGCCAGCAGCCTAAGTACCTACGAGCAGTACTTC. The chain joins TRBV6-2 or TRBV6-3 to TRBJ2-7; D remains unclear. Germline assignment: CDR1 MNHEY and CDR2 SVGEGT. V lost 6 bases, J lost 2 bases, and 8 bases lay in between. The CDR3 runs to 12 residues.